One and the same sample provided the 30 T cell receptor beta chains below, sequenced in a study of PD-1 blockade in classical Hodgkin lymphoma. In every patient, relapse followed autologous stem cell transplantation, while exposure to brentuximab vedotin differed. Sequencing was performed with immunoSEQ multiplex PCR; in TCRdb, only in-frame clones are kept and a portion is missing. The data hold 40,000 or so clones, with roughly 78% observed a single time. This specimen consisted of peripheral blood mononuclear cells (PBMCs), obtained at baseline. The receptors stem from a human donor with classical Hodgkin lymphoma.

This clone has a single count. This rearrangement joins TRBV18 to TRBJ1-1; 7 bases map to TRBD1. Trimming at V came to 3 bases and at J to 4 bases, leaving 8 bases not matched to a gene. CDR1 and CDR2 (germline): KGHSH, LQKENI. The length of the CDR3 is 15 residues. The CDR3 loop reads CASSPRTGRATEAFF. The DNA for the CDR3 is TGTGCCAGCTCACCTAGGACAGGCCGGGCCACTGAAGCTTTCTTT.

V and J are TRBV27 and TRBJ1-4, with D possibly being TRBD1 (6 bases). Germline CDR1 and CDR2: MNHEY and SMNVEV (reference sequence). Deletions cut 5 bases from V and 1 base from J, with 11 bases between. CDR3 size: 15 residues. The CDR3 reads CASSKRGGTNEKLFF. In DNA, the CDR3 is TGTGCCAGCAGTAAACGAGGGGGAACTAATGAAAAACTGTTTTTT. The full variable domain, completed using reference TRBV27 and TRBJ1-4, is EAQVTQNPRYLITVTGKKLTVTCSQNMNHEYMSWYRQDPGLGLRQIYYSMNVEVTDKGDVPEGYKVSRKEKRNFPLILESPSPNQTSLYFCASSKRGGTNEKLFFGSGTQLSVL.

The chain combines TRBV18 with TRBJ2-3; 8 bases are shared with TRBD1. With 0 bases clipped from V and 4 bases from J, the junction kept 3 bases outside the gene matches. The CDR3 extends over 15 amino acids. Germline V lookup: CDR1 KGHSH, CDR2 LQKENI. The CDR3, as DNA: TGTGCCAGCTCACCACCGGCAGGGGGCGCAGATACGCAGTATTTT. Protein sequence: CASSPPAGGADTQYF. Full variable domain (rest looked up from reference TRBV18 and TRBJ2-3): NAGVMQNPRHLVRRRGQEARLRCSPMKGHSHVYWYRQLPEEGLKFMVYLQKENIIDESGMPKERFSAEFPKEGPSILRIQQVVRGDSAAYFCASSPPAGGADTQYFGPGTRLTVL.

This chain links TRBV5-4 with TRBJ2-4; 9 bases line up with TRBD1. Trimming removed 2 bases from V and 5 bases from J; junction bases left unmatched: 5. This CDR3 is built from 15 residues. Looked up from germline, CDR1 is SGHNT and CDR2 is YYREEE (reference sequence). CDR3 sequence reads: CASSFPGQGENIQYF. DNA for the CDR3: TGTGCCAGCAGCTTCCCGGGACAGGGAGAAAACATTCAGTACTTC.

V and J are TRBV2 and TRBJ2-3; tentatively, D is TRBD2 (6 bases). The CDR3 loop spans 16 amino acids. Between the trimmed V and J ends, which lost 4 bases and 3 bases, there was a span of 17 bases. CDR1 is SNHLY, CDR2 FYNNEI, per germline. As DNA, the CDR3 is TGTGCCAGCAGTGCCACCCCGGGGGACGTGACAGATACGCAGTATTTT. Its protein product is CASSATPGDVTDTQYF.

The J gene is TRBJ2-7, the V gene TRBV6-5, with D perhaps matching TRBD2 (5 bases). CDR1 is MNHEY, CDR2 SVGAGI, per germline. The germline V and J ends were trimmed by 8 bases and 4 bases, with 9 bases remaining between them. CDR3 length: 11 amino acids. DNA of the CDR3: TGTGCCAGCTCCCGGGGATACGAGCAGTACTTC. Translating it yields CASSRGYEQYF.

This clone was found a few times. The rearrangement uses TRBV6-5 and TRBJ2-7; possibly TRBD1 for D (5 bases). This CDR3 contains 16 residues. Trimming removed 0 bases from V and 1 base from J, with 13 bases in between. In germline, CDR1 is MNHEY, CDR2 SVGAGI. In DNA form, the CDR3 reads TGTGCCAGCAGTTACTCGTTGTCAGGGCATTCCTACGAGCAGTACTTC. Translated, it gives CASSYSLSGHSYEQYF.

This sequence joins TRBV10-3 and TRBJ2-7; 9 bases agree with TRBD2. Germline loops: CDR1 ENHRY, CDR2 SYGVKD. The CDR3 spans 15 residues. J lost 0 bases, V lost 6 bases, and 6 bases had no gene match. This CDR3 is CAISGNSGGSYEQYF. Written as DNA, the CDR3 is TGTGCCATCAGCGGGAATAGCGGGGGCTCCTACGAGCAGTACTTC.

This clone was counted between two and nine times. This sequence joins TRBV6-1 and TRBJ1-1, with D possibly TRBD1 on 6 matching bases. CDR1 and CDR2 (germline): MNHNS, SASEGT. The CDR3 has 13 amino acids. V was shortened by 2 bases and J by 10 bases, with 14 bases between the two germline ends. The CDR3 DNA reads TGTGCCAGCAGTGAAAGGGGGGCCATGGGAGCTTTCTTT. Protein product: CASSERGAMGAFF.

The count of this clone is one. The chain has TRBV7-8 and TRBJ1-2, with D possibly TRBD1 on 5 matching bases. CDR1 and CDR2 from the germline V gene are SGHVS and FQNEAQ. The CDR3 is 15 amino acids. V was shortened by 3 bases and J by 4 bases, with 15 bases between the two germline ends. In DNA, the CDR3 is TGTGCCAGCAGCTTGGGGGGGTTCGAGGTCTATGGCTACACCTTC. Its protein is CASSLGGFEVYGYTF.

The chain uses TRBV6-7 and TRBJ1-2; tentative D call: TRBD1 (6 bases). TRBV6-7 is placed among ORFs of uncertain function. Trimming removed 1 base from V and 4 bases from J, with 10 bases in between. The CDR3 has 14 amino acids. CDR3 amino acids: CASSYLEGGYGYTF. The CDR3 DNA follows: TGTGCCAGCAGTTACTTGGAGGGGGGCTATGGCTACACCTTC.

This chain connects TRBV5-4 to TRBJ2-2; TRBD2 matches at 9 bases. V dropped 1 base and J dropped 3; count of bases not matched to a gene: 4. Germline CDR1 SGHNT, CDR2 YYREEE (reference sequence). The CDR3 loop spans 16 amino acids. CDR3 in amino acids: CASSLRGGADTGELFF. The CDR3 DNA follows: TGTGCCAGCAGCTTGCGCGGGGGGGCTGACACCGGGGAGCTGTTTTTT. Full variable domain (rest looked up from reference TRBV5-4 and TRBJ2-2): ETGVTQSPTHLIKTRGQQVTLRCSSQSGHNTVSWYQQALGQGPQFIFQYYREEENGRGNFPPRFSGLQFPNYSSELNVNALELDDSALYLCASSLRGGADTGELFFGEGSRLTVL.

The chain uses TRBV14 and TRBJ2-2; 11 positions match TRBD2. Germline-derived CDR1 and CDR2 are SGHDN and FVKESK. After removal of 5 bases from V and 7 bases from J, the junction contained 15 bases not matched to a gene. There are 18 residues in the CDR3. This CDR3 reads CASSIRKGSGGASGELFF. Written as DNA, the CDR3 is TGTGCCAGCAGCATACGAAAGGGTAGCGGGGGGGCTAGCGGGGAGCTGTTTTTT.

This chain uses TRBV10-3 with TRBJ2-7, with D maybe TRBD1 (8 bases). The ends were cut back, 6 bases at V and 5 bases at J, with 23 bases in the middle. CDR1 ENHRY and CDR2 SYGVKD come from the germline V gene. The CDR3 extends over 16 amino acids. The CDR3 DNA follows: TGTGCCATCAGCCCACCAGGACAGGGAGGGAACGACGAGCAGTACTTC. This sequence encodes CAISPPGQGGNDEQYF.

The chain combines TRBV15 with TRBJ1-2; D ambiguous. The CDR3 totals 14 residues. Germline V gene sequence: CDR1 LNHNV, CDR2 YYDKDF (reference sequence). Trimming took off 1 base at V and 6 bases at J, with 12 bases between the two ends. DNA for the CDR3: TGTGCCACCAGCAGAGTAGCTAAGACTCATGGCTACACCTTC. Translating gives CATSRVAKTHGYTF.

The J gene is TRBJ1-2, the V gene TRBV19; the D is unclear. Germline V gene lookup returns CDR1 LNHDA and CDR2 SQIVND (reference sequence). CDR3 length: 13 amino acids. V dropped 4 bases and J dropped 1 base, with 7 bases sitting between them. CDR3 DNA sequence: TGTGCCAGTAGTACTCGGTATAACTATGGCTACACCTTC. This translates into CASSTRYNYGYTF.

The chain uses TRBV9 and TRBJ2-7; weak D call: TRBD1 (6 bases). Trimming stripped 3 bases from V and 3 bases from J, with 10 bases between. This CDR3 has 13 amino acids. Germline assignment: CDR1 SGDLS and CDR2 YYNGEE. The CDR3, as DNA: TGTGCCAGCAGCGACCTGACAGGCTACGAGCAGTACTTC. It yields the protein CASSDLTGYEQYF.

This chain joins TRBV7-2 and TRBJ2-7, with a weak D call TRBD2 (7 bases). Germline V gene lookup returns CDR1 SGHTA and CDR2 FQGNSA. Trimming removed 1 base from V and 4 bases from J, with 20 bases in between. This CDR3 comprises 17 residues. The CDR3 DNA sequence: TGTGCCAGCAGCTTAGGTTGGGGGGGGCCCCCGGGGTACGAGCAGTACTTC. This sequence encodes CASSLGWGGPPGYEQYF.

This clone was found a few times. The gene calls are TRBV21-1 and TRBJ1-4; no DNA check was done on the table's D call, TRBD1. TRBV21-1 is designated a pseudogene. The CDR3 length is 14 residues. This CDR3 reads CASSWGHGKEKLFF. The CDR3 coding sequence is TGTGCCAGCAGCTGGGGACACGGGAAGGAAAAACTGTTTTTT.

This clone was seen more than once but under ten times. V is TRBV7-9 and J is TRBJ1-4, with a tentative D call TRBD1 (5 bases). The CDR3 spans 14 residues. Between the trimmed V and J ends, which lost 3 bases and 5 bases, there was a span of 10 bases. Germline lookup yields CDR1 SEHNR and CDR2 FQNEAQ (reference sequence). The CDR3 nucleotides are TGTGCCAGCAGCTTGGGACCGCAGAATGAAAAACTGTTTTTT. Protein: CASSLGPQNEKLFF.

V and J are TRBV7-9 and TRBJ1-6; TRBD1 aligns across 11 bases. V lost 7 bases to trimming and J lost 10 bases; unmatched junction nucleotides: 6. Germline CDR1 and CDR2: SEHNR and FQNEAQ (reference sequence). The CDR3 totals 14 residues. CDR3 loop: CASTSDRGRSPLHF. For the CDR3, the DNA is TGTGCCAGCACCTCGGACAGGGGGCGATCACCCCTCCACTTT.

The chain combines TRBV7-6 with TRBJ1-1; D is perhaps TRBD1 (5 bases). The V end was cut by 1 base, the J end by 4 bases, with 7 bases between. This CDR3 comprises 13 residues. Per germline, CDR1 SGHVS and CDR2 FNYEAQ. CDR3 nucleotides: TGTGCCAGCAGCTTAGGAGGGGCCACTGAAGCTTTCTTT. Protein sequence: CASSLGGATEAFF.

The rearrangement links TRBV7-2 to TRBJ1-2; 9 nucleotides agree with TRBD1. Unmatched junction bases numbered 8, after V lost 5 bases and J lost 1 base. CDR1 SGHTA and CDR2 FQGNSA come from the germline V gene. The CDR3 is 16 residues long. The CDR3 loop reads CASSPRDRVGNYGYTF. CDR3 nucleotide sequence: TGTGCCAGCAGCCCCCGGGACAGGGTTGGTAACTATGGCTACACCTTC.

The V and J genes are TRBV27 and TRBJ2-7; D ambiguous. CDR3 size: 16 residues. Between the trimmed V and J ends, which lost 3 bases and 0 bases, there was a span of 15 bases. Germline CDR1 and CDR2: MNHEY and SMNVEV (reference sequence). DNA of the CDR3: TGTGCCAGCAGTTTGTCCGGGTCCTTGAGCTCCTACGAGCAGTACTTC. Its protein product is CASSLSGSLSSYEQYF.

The CDR3, as DNA: TGTGCCAGCAGCCTCCCCCCTACCACTGAAGCTTTCTTT. Protein product: CASSLPPTTEAFF. The rearrangement links TRBV7-9 to TRBJ1-1; D gene unclear. The V gene lost 5 bases and the J gene lost 4 bases, with 11 bases spanning the gap. The germline gives CDR1 SEHNR, CDR2 FQNEAQ (reference sequence). The CDR3 sequence is 13 residues long.

The chain recombines TRBV4-3 with TRBJ2-7; maybe TRBD2 (5 bases). The CDR3 is made up of 16 amino acids. Germline V CDR1 and CDR2: LGHNA, YSLEER. The V and J ends lost 4 bases and 2 bases respectively, with 18 bases between them. The CDR3 DNA follows: TGCGCCAGCAGCCCTCTAACCGGGCCCGGGGCCTACGAGCAGTACTTC. Amino acid sequence: CASSPLTGPGAYEQYF.

The table lists this clone with a few counts. The CDR3 DNA sequence: TGTGCCTGGAGTACAGGACAGGGCACTGAAGCTTTCTTT. This translates into CAWSTGQGTEAFF. The chain couples TRBV30 to TRBJ1-1; 8 bases match TRBD1. Per germline, CDR1 GTSNPN and CDR2 SVGIG (reference sequence). The CDR3 spans 13 residues. The V segment lost 2 bases and the J segment 4 bases; nucleotides outside the gene matches: 3.

Only one count was recorded for this clone. The V gene is TRBV6-5, the J gene TRBJ2-7, with 8 positions matching TRBD1. This CDR3 is built from 15 residues. Germline CDR1 MNHEY, CDR2 SVGAGI. Germline trimming cut 6 bases from V and 0 bases from J; bases unmatched to any gene: 7. The CDR3 DNA sequence: TGTGCCAGCAGCTCCACAGGGGGAAGCTCCTACGAGCAGTACTTC. This translates into CASSSTGGSSYEQYF.

The V call is TRBV5-6, the J call TRBJ2-5; 16 bases are a match to TRBD2. The trim removed 4 bases at V and 5 bases at J, leaving 5 bases unmatched. This CDR3 comprises 16 residues. Germline-derived CDR1 and CDR2 are SGHDT and YYEEEE. For the CDR3, the DNA is TGTGCCAGCAGCGGGACTAGCGGGGGGGCCCCTGAGACCCAGTACTTC. Protein product: CASSGTSGGAPETQYF.

Only one count was recorded for this clone. J is TRBJ2-7 and V is TRBV2, with 11 nucleotides matching TRBD1. With V trimmed by 6 bases and J by 3 bases, 10 bases remained unmatched. The CDR3 totals 16 residues. Germline V lookup: CDR1 SNHLY, CDR2 FYNNEI. CDR3 amino acids: CASRTQPGQGVYEQYF. DNA of the CDR3: TGTGCCAGCAGAACACAACCGGGACAGGGGGTCTACGAGCAGTACTTC. The full variable domain, completed using reference TRBV2 and TRBJ2-7, is EPEVTQTPSHQVTQMGQEVILRCVPISNHLYFYWYRQILGQKVEFLVSFYNNEISEKSEIFDDQFSVERPDGSNFTLKIRSTKLEDSAMYFCASRTQPGQGVYEQYFGPGTRLTVT.